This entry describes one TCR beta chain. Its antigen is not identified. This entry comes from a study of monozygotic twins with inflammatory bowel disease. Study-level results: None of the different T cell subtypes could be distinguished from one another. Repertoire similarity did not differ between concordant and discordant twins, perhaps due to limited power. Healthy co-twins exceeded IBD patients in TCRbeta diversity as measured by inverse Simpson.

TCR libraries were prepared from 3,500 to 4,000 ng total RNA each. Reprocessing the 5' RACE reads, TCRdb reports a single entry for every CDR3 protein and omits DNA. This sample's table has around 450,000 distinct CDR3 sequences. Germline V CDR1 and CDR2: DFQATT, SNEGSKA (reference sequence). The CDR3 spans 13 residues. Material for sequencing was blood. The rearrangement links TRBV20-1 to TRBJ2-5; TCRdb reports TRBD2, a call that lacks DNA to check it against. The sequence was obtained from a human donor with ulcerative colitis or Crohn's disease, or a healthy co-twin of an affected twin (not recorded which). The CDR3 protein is CSARGREGQTQYF.